This TCR beta chain appears in the sequencing data of a study of beta chain features in type 1 diabetes. Study outcomes and limitations: Shorter TCRB CDR3s, moderately but significantly so, marked every one of the four CD4+ subsets in Type 1 diabetes patients.

The CDR3 runs to 16 residues. V lost 5 bases and J lost 2, with 17 bases in between. Germline CDR1 reads SGHAT; CDR2 reads FQNNGV. On this clone itself: The antigen is not known.

cDNA synthesis used the whole RNA isolate, giving expressed TCRB sequences. Sequenced by immunoSEQ multiplex PCR; TCRdb stores in-frame clones only, minus some. Counted here are some 640,000 clones, 11% to 15% occurring once; the ten biggest clones make up roughly 0.04%. V and J are TRBV11-2 and TRBJ2-3, with D possibly TRBD2 on 6 matching bases. This clonotype originated in a young man with type 1 diabetes. Sequenced material: naive CD4+ T cells from blood. The CDR3 sequence: CASSPSSASPTDTQYF. CDR3 nucleotides: TGTGCCAGCAGCCCCTCTAGCGCCTCTCCCACAGATACGCAGTATTTT.